This T cell receptor beta chain was captured by sequencing in a study of identical twins. Germline V gene sequence: CDR1 SGHDN, CDR2 FVKESK. V lost 4 bases, J lost 2 bases, and 17 bases lay in between. The CDR3 has 16 residues. This clonotype was observed a handful of times. TCRdb reprocessed the 5' RACE reads with MiXCR, giving one entry per CDR3 protein. The sample lists roughly 750,000 distinct CDR3 sequences; 21% were seen once. These data are also associated with another study on T cells expressing NK-cell markers.

Sequencing was carried out using PBMCs. The source of this sequence is a woman between 18 and 29 years old in good health. The chain is built from TRBV14 and TRBJ2-5; D possibly uses TRBD1 or TRBD2 (5 bases each). The CDR3 here is CASSRALGLAQETQYF. The CDR3 nucleotides read TGTGCCAGCAGCCGTGCCCTGGGGCTAGCACAAGAGACCCAGTACTTC.